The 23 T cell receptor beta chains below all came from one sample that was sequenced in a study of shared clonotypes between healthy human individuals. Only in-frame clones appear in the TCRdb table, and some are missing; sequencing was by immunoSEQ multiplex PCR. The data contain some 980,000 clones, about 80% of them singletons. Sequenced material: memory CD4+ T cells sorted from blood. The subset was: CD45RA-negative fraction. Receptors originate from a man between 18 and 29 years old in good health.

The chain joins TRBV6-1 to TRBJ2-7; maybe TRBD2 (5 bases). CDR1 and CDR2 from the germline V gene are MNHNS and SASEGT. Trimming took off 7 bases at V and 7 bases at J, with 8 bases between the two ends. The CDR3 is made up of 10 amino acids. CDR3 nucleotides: TGTGCCAGCAACGGGGAGGAGCAGTACTTC. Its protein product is CASNGEEQYF.

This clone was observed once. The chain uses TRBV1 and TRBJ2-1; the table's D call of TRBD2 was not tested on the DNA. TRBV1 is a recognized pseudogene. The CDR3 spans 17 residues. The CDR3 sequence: CTSSRQTSGSSYNEQFF. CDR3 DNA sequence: TGCACCAGCAGCCGGCAGACTAGCGGGAGCTCCTACAATGAGCAGTTCTTC.

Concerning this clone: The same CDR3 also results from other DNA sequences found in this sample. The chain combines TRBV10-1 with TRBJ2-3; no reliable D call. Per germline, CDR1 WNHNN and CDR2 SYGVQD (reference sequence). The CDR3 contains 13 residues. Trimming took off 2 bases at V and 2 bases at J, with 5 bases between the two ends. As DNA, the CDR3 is TGCGCCAGCAGTGAGGGGCCCACAGATACGCAGTATTTT. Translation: CASSEGPTDTQYF.

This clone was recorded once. The CDR3 region is CASSAAGGNQPQHF. The CDR3 DNA reads TGTGCCAGCAGTGCCGCCGGGGGCAATCAGCCCCAGCATTTT. The V gene is TRBV25-1, the J gene TRBJ1-5; no definite D call. Germline V lookup: CDR1 MGHDK, CDR2 SYGVNS. CDR3 size: 14 residues. The germline V and J ends were trimmed by 4 bases and 2 bases, with 9 bases remaining between them.

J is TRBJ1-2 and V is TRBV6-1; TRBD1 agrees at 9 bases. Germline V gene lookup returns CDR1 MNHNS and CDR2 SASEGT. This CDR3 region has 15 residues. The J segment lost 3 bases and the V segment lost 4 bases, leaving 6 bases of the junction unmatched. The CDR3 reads CASSVTGGTDYGYTF. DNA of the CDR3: TGTGCCAGCAGTGTCACAGGGGGCACGGACTATGGCTACACCTTC.

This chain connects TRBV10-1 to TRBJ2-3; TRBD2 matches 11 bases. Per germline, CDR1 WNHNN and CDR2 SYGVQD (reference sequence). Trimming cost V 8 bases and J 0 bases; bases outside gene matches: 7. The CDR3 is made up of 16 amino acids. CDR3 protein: CASRTGTSGSTDTQYF. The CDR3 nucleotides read TGCGCCAGCCGGACCGGGACTAGCGGCAGCACAGATACGCAGTATTTT.

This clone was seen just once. CDR3 DNA: TGTGCCAGGGGGCCCAGGGGCGGCGAAAACATTCAGTACTTC. Encoded protein: CARGPRGGENIQYF. The V and J genes are TRBV19 and TRBJ2-4, with a weak D call TRBD1 (6 bases). The CDR3 covers 14 residues. With 9 bases removed from V and 5 bases from J, the gap between germline ends came to 17 bases. Per the germline V gene, CDR1 is LNHDA and CDR2 is SQIVND (reference sequence). The full variable domain, with the rest looked up from reference TRBV19 and TRBJ2-4, is DGGITQSPKYLFRKEGQNVTLSCEQNLNHDAMYWYRQDPGQGLRLIYYSQIVNDFQKGDIAEGYSVSREKKESFPLTVTSAQKNPTAFYLCARGPRGGENIQYFGAGTRLSVL.

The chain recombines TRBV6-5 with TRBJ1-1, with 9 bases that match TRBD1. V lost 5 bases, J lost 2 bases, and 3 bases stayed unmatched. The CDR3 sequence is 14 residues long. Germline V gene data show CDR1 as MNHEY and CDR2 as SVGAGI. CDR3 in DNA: TGTGCCAGCAGTGAGACAGGGGGAAACACTGAAGCTTTCTTT. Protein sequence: CASSETGGNTEAFF.

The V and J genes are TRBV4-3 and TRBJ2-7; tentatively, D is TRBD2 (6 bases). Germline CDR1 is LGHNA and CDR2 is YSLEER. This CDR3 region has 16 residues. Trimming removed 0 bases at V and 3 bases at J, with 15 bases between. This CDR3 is CASSQDVAGRVYEQYF. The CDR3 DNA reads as TGCGCCAGCAGCCAAGATGTTGCGGGGAGAGTCTACGAGCAGTACTTC.

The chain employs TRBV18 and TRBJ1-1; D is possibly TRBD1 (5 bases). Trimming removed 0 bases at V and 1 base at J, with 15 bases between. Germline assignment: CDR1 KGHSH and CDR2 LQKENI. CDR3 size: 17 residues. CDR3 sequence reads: CASSPPMGGKENTEAFF. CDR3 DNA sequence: TGTGCCAGCTCACCACCAATGGGGGGGAAGGAGAACACTGAAGCTTTCTTT.

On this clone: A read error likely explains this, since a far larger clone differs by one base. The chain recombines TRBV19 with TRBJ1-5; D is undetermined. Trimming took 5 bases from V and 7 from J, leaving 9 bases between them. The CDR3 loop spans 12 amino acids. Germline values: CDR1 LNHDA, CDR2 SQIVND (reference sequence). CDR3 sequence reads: CASSSLGQPQHF. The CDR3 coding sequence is TGTGCCAGTAGTTCCCTTGGGCAGCCCCAGCATTTT.

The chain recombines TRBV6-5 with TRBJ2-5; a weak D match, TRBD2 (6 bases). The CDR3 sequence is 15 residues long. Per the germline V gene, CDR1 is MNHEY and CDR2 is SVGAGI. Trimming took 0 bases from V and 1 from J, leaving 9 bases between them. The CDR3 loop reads CASSYSPGLQETQYF. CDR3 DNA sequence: TGTGCCAGCAGTTACTCCCCGGGACTCCAAGAGACCCAGTACTTC.

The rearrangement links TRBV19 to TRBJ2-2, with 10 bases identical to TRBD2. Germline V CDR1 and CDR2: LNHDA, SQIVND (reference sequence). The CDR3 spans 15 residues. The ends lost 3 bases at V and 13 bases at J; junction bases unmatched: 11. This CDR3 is CASSIGLAALGGLFF. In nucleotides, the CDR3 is TGTGCCAGTAGTATTGGACTAGCGGCCCTAGGCGGGCTGTTTTTT.

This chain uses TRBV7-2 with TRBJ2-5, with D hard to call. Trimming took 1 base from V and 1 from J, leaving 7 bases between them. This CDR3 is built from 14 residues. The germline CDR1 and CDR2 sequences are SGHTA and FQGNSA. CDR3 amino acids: CASSLEAAQETQYF. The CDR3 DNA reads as TGTGCCAGCAGCTTAGAAGCCGCCCAAGAGACCCAGTACTTC.

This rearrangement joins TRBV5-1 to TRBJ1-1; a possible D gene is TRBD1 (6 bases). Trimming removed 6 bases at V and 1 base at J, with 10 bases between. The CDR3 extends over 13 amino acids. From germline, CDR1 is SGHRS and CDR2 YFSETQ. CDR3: CASTKTGNTEAFF. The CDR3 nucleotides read TGCGCCAGCACTAAGACAGGGAACACTGAAGCTTTCTTT.

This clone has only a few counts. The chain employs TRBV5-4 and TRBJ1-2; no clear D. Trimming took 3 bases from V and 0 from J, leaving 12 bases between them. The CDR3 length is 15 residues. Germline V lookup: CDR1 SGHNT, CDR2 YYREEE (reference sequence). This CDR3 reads CASSSNRAPNYGYTF. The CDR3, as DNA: TGTGCCAGCAGCTCGAACAGAGCCCCTAACTATGGCTACACCTTC.

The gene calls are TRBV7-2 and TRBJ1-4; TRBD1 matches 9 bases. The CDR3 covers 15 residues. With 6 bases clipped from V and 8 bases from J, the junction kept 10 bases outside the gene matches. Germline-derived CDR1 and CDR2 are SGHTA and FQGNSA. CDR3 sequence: CASSSEQGAREKLFF. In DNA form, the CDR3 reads TGTGCCAGCAGTTCGGAACAGGGGGCGCGCGAAAAACTGTTTTTT.

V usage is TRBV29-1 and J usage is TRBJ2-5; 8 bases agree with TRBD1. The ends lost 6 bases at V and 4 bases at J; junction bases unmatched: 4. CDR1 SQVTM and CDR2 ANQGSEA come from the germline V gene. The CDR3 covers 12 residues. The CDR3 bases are TGCAGCGTAAACAGGGGGTCAGAGACCCAGTACTTC. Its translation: CSVNRGSETQYF.

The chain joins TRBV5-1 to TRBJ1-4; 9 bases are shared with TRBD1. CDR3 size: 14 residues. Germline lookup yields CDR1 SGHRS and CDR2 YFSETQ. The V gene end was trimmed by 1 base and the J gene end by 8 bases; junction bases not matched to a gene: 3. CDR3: CASSLYGTGEKLFF. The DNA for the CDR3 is TGCGCCAGCAGCTTGTACGGGACAGGGGAAAAACTGTTTTTT.

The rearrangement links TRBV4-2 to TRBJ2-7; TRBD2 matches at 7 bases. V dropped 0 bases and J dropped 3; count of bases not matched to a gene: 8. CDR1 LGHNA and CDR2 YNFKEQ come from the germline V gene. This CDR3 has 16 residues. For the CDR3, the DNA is TGTGCCAGCAGCCAAGAGTTCGGAAGCGGGAACTACGAGCAGTACTTC. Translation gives CASSQEFGSGNYEQYF.

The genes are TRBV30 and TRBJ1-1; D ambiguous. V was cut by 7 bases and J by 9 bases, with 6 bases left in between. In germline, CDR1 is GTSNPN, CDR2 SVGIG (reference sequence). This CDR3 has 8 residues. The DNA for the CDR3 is TGTGCCTCTGGAAAAGCTTTCTTT. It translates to CASGKAFF.

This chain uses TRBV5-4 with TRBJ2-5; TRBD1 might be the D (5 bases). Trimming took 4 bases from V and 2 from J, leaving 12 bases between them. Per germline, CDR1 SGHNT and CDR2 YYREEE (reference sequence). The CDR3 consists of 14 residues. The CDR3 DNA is TGTGCCAGCAGCCCCCAGGGCCTACAAGAGACCCAGTACTTC. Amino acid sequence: CASSPQGLQETQYF.

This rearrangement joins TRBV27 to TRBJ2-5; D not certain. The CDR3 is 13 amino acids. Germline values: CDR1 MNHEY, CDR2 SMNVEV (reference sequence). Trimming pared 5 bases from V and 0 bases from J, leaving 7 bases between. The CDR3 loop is CASSAHHQETQYF. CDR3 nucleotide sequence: TGTGCCAGCAGTGCCCATCACCAAGAGACCCAGTACTTC.